The rows below give T cell receptor beta chains drawn from one sample of a study of blood T cells in healthy people across ages. TCRdb independently ran MiXCR on the 5' RACE reads; one entry per CDR3 protein. Of about 1.6 million distinct CDR3 sequences in the sample, 30% to 40% were seen once. The sequenced material came from blood. The origin of the receptors is a woman younger than 45 in good health. The CDR3 runs from the conserved cysteine through the conserved F or W. The order of the fields is D gene, clone size, J gene, CDR3 length, V gene, CDR3 DNA, CDR3 protein. D genes are given only for firm matches. Expanded clones are given a class, and other clones once, few, many or no size at all.

d_gene: -
abundance: -
j_gene: TRBJ2-7
len: 16
v_gene: TRBV15
CDR3nt: TGTGCCACCAGCAGAGATACTTGGAGTGCCGCCTACGAGCAGTACTTC
CDR3aa: CATSRDTWSAAYEQYF

d_gene: TRBD1
abundance: few
j_gene: TRBJ1-1
len: 13
v_gene: TRBV7-9
CDR3nt: TGTGCCAGCAGCAATACAGGGACAGGTGAAGCTTTCTTT
CDR3aa: CASSNTGTGEAFF

d_gene: -
abundance: -
j_gene: TRBJ2-6
len: 17
v_gene: TRBV29-1
CDR3nt: TGCAGCGTTGAAGAGTACGGCGGCAATCCTGGGGCCAACGTCCTGACTTTC
CDR3aa: CSVEEYGGNPGANVLTF

d_gene: -
abundance: -
j_gene: TRBJ1-5
len: 14
v_gene: TRBV12-3/TRBV12-4
CDR3nt: TGTGCCAGCAGTTTAGCGAGGGGGACACAGCCCCAGCATTTT
CDR3aa: CASSLARGTQPQHF

d_gene: TRBD1
abundance: -
j_gene: TRBJ2-3
len: 16
v_gene: TRBV12-3/TRBV12-4
CDR3nt: TGTGCCAGCAGTTGGCCGGGACAGGGTAGGCCAGATACGCAGTATTTT
CDR3aa: CASSWPGQGRPDTQYF

d_gene: -
abundance: few
j_gene: TRBJ1-1
len: 11
v_gene: TRBV27
CDR3nt: TGTGCCAGCAATTACGGGGTGCAAGCTTTCTTT
CDR3aa: CASNYGVQAFF

d_gene: -
abundance: -
j_gene: TRBJ2-1
len: 12
v_gene: TRBV7-6
CDR3nt: TGTGCCAGCAGCTTAACGCCGAGTGAGCAGTTCTTC
CDR3aa: CASSLTPSEQFF

d_gene: -
abundance: -
j_gene: TRBJ1-5
len: 13
v_gene: TRBV2
CDR3nt: TGTGCCAGCGACTTAGGGGGAAATCAGCCCCAGCATTTT
CDR3aa: CASDLGGNQPQHF

d_gene: -
abundance: few
j_gene: TRBJ1-3
len: 15
v_gene: TRBV5-1
CDR3nt: TGCGCCAGCACCAGGGACATAAGTCCTGGAAACACCATATATTTT
CDR3aa: CASTRDISPGNTIYF

d_gene: -
abundance: -
j_gene: TRBJ1-1
len: 13
v_gene: TRBV7-9
CDR3nt: TGTGCCAGCAGCTTAAGTGGGGGTCCAGGAGCTTTCTTT
CDR3aa: CASSLSGGPGAFF

d_gene: TRBD1
abundance: few
j_gene: TRBJ2-1
len: 15
v_gene: TRBV7-9
CDR3nt: TGTGCCAACAGCCTCAGACAGGGTACCTACAATGAGCAGTTCTTC
CDR3aa: CANSLRQGTYNEQFF

d_gene: -
abundance: -
j_gene: TRBJ1-5
len: 17
v_gene: TRBV19
CDR3nt: TGTGCCAGTAGTGGGCAGGGGCGACGCTTGGGCAATCAGCCCCAGCATTTT
CDR3aa: CASSGQGRRLGNQPQHF

d_gene: -
abundance: -
j_gene: TRBJ2-5
len: 13
v_gene: TRBV4-2
CDR3nt: TGTGCCAGCAGCCAAGGGATCTGGGAGACCCAGTACTTC
CDR3aa: CASSQGIWETQYF

d_gene: -
abundance: -
j_gene: TRBJ1-1
len: 14
v_gene: TRBV29-1
CDR3nt: TGCAGCGTCCGACATCGTGGGATGGGCACTGAAGCTTTCTTT
CDR3aa: CSVRHRGMGTEAFF

d_gene: TRBD1
abundance: few
j_gene: TRBJ2-3
len: 16
v_gene: TRBV27
CDR3nt: TGTGCCAGCAGTGACTCCGGGACAGGGTTCACAGATACGCAGTATTTT
CDR3aa: CASSDSGTGFTDTQYF